These 23 T cell receptor beta chains were all obtained from the same sample, sequenced in a study of control samples from healthy donors and cancer patients. The protocol was immunoSEQ multiplex PCR, while the TCRdb copy is restricted to in-frame clones and leaves out a portion. The repertoire holds roughly 190,000 clones, 91% seen once, with about 1.6% in the top ten. The sequencing sample was made of blood. These receptors were collected from a woman aged 25-40 years in good health.

The CDR3 here is CASSQVTSGTGSTDTQYF. The CDR3 DNA sequence: TGCGCCAGCAGCCAAGTGACTAGCGGGACGGGTAGCACAGATACGCAGTATTTT. The rearrangement links TRBV4-1 to TRBJ2-3; 11 bases line up with TRBD2. The germline gives CDR1 MGHRA, CDR2 YSYEKL. The trim removed 1 base at V and 0 bases at J, leaving 6 bases unmatched. CDR3 size: 18 residues.

The V call is TRBV5-1, the J call TRBJ2-7, with 9 bases that match TRBD1. Trimming cost V 0 bases and J 1 base; bases outside gene matches: 5. CDR3 length: 16 residues. Germline-derived CDR1 and CDR2 are SGHRS and YFSETQ. This CDR3 reads CASSLANDRGSYEQYF. In nucleotides, the CDR3 is TGCGCCAGCAGCTTGGCTAACGACAGGGGGTCCTACGAGCAGTACTTC.

The chain has TRBV6-1 and TRBJ2-6, with D perhaps TRBD1 or TRBD2 (5 bases each). Trimming cost V 0 bases and J 0 bases, with 9 bases left between them. Germline assignment: CDR1 MNHNS and CDR2 SASEGT. The CDR3 is made up of 17 amino acids. For the CDR3, the DNA is TGTGCCAGCAGTGAAGCTGGGACCCCCTCTGGGGCCAACGTCCTGACTTTC. It yields the protein CASSEAGTPSGANVLTF.

This rearrangement joins TRBV7-3 to TRBJ1-1, with TRBD1 as a possible D gene (6 bases). V lost 0 bases and J lost 0, with 8 bases in between. The germline V gene encodes CDR1 SGHTA and CDR2 FQGTGA. The CDR3 has 15 amino acids. CDR3 sequence reads: CASSLTTGLNTEAFF. The CDR3 DNA follows: TGTGCCAGCAGCTTAACGACAGGCCTGAACACTGAAGCTTTCTTT. Combining the CDR3 with reference TRBV7-3 and TRBJ1-1 gives the whole variable domain GAGVSQTPSNKVTEKGKYVELRCDPISGHTALYWYRQSLGQGPEFLIYFQGTGAADDSGLPNDRFFAVRPEGSVSTLKIQRTERGDSAVYLCASSLTTGLNTEAFFGQGTRLTVV.

This chain connects TRBV3-1 (or the pseudogene TRBV3-2) to TRBJ1-3; D gene uncertain. V dropped 2 bases and J dropped 4 bases, with 9 bases sitting between them. Looked up from germline, CDR1 is LGHDT and CDR2 is YNNKEL (reference sequence). This CDR3 has 14 residues. CDR3 DNA sequence: TGTGCCAGCAGCCAACTGGGGTTCGGAAACACCATATATTTT. This codes for CASSQLGFGNTIYF.

This chain's CDR3 is CASSQVPGAYGYTF. For the CDR3, the DNA is TGTGCCAGCAGCCAAGTTCCAGGGGCCTATGGCTACACCTTC. The gene calls are TRBV3-1 (or the pseudogene TRBV3-2) and TRBJ1-2; tentatively, D is TRBD1 (6 bases). Looked up from germline, CDR1 is LGHDT and CDR2 is YNNKEL (reference sequence). The CDR3 is 14 amino acids. Trimming left V 1 base short and J 4 bases short, with 10 bases between.

This clone was seen only once. Distinct nucleotide sequences in the sample also encode this CDR3. Here the CDR3 reads CSARDSYEQYF. CDR3 coding DNA: TGCAGTGCAAGGGACAGCTACGAGCAGTACTTC. The V call is TRBV20-1, the J call TRBJ2-7; TRBD1 aligns across 7 bases. CDR1 and CDR2 from the germline V gene are DFQATT and SNEGSKA (reference sequence). Losses at the gene ends were 6 bases for V and 3 bases for J; bases not matched to a gene: 2. The CDR3 covers 11 residues.

This clone has just one count. The chain combines TRBV7-8 with TRBJ2-2, with unresolved D. The CDR3 is made up of 17 amino acids. The V gene's germline CDR1 is SGHVS and CDR2 FQNEAQ. Between the trimmed V and J ends, which lost 0 bases and 1 base, there was a span of 12 bases. The CDR3 DNA sequence: TGTGCCAGCAGCTTAGCGCTAGTGGTAGGGAACACCGGGGAGCTGTTTTTT. This encodes CASSLALVVGNTGELFF.

The chain employs TRBV7-2 and TRBJ1-5, with D unresolved. Germline CDR1 is SGHTA and CDR2 is FQGNSA. V lost 1 base and J lost 0, with 7 bases in between. The CDR3 runs to 15 residues. The CDR3 sequence is CASSLVGYSNQPQHF. The CDR3, as DNA: TGTGCCAGCAGCTTAGTGGGGTATAGCAATCAGCCCCAGCATTTT.

The chain has TRBV11-1 and TRBJ2-7, with 7 bases lining up with TRBD1. The ends lost 2 bases at V and 6 bases at J; junction bases unmatched: 10. The CDR3 is 15 amino acids. Germline V gives CDR1 SGHAT, CDR2 FQDESV (reference sequence). CDR3 loop: CASSLRQGYVFEQYF. The CDR3 DNA reads TGTGCCAGCAGCTTAAGACAGGGTTATGTATTCGAGCAGTACTTC.

V and J are TRBV6-2 or TRBV6-3 and TRBJ1-5; tentative D call: TRBD1 (6 bases). The V end was cut by 5 bases, the J end by 0 bases, with 11 bases between. Germline values: CDR1 MNHEY, CDR2 SVGEGT. This CDR3 is built from 15 residues. The CDR3 nucleotides are TGTGCCAGCAGTAAACAGGGCACTAGCAATCAGCCCCAGCATTTT. This sequence encodes CASSKQGTSNQPQHF.

This chain links TRBV10-3 with TRBJ1-5; no clear D gene. This CDR3 is built from 14 residues. V lost 3 bases, J lost 0 bases, and 6 bases lay in between. Germline V gene lookup returns CDR1 ENHRY and CDR2 SYGVKD. The CDR3, as DNA: TGTGCCATCAGTGATAGCTATAGCAATCAGCCCCAGCATTTT. Its translation: CAISDSYSNQPQHF.

The chain uses TRBV28 and TRBJ2-1; D may be TRBD2 (6 bases). CDR3 size: 14 residues. Germline V gives CDR1 MDHEN, CDR2 SYDVKM. V dropped 2 bases and J dropped 9 bases, with 14 bases sitting between them. CDR3 bases: TGTGCCAGCAGTTTAAACTACAGGAGGGGTGAGCAGTTCTTC. Residues: CASSLNYRRGEQFF.

This chain connects TRBV28 to TRBJ1-2, with TRBD1 identical over 8 bases. Germline V CDR1 and CDR2: MDHEN, SYDVKM. The CDR3 runs to 16 residues. J gave up 2 bases and V 6 bases, and 11 bases lay outside the gene matches. CDR3 coding DNA: TGTGCCAGCAGAGCTCCCCACGGGACAGGCAACTATGGCTACACCTTC. This sequence encodes CASRAPHGTGNYGYTF.

V usage is TRBV6-2 or TRBV6-3 and J usage is TRBJ1-5; D may be TRBD1 (6 bases). V was clipped by 0 bases and J by 3 bases, with 9 bases between them. Germline V lookup: CDR1 MNHEY, CDR2 SVGEGT. This CDR3 is built from 15 residues. The CDR3 protein is CASSYSTGNNQPQHF. The DNA of the CDR3 is TGTGCCAGCAGTTACTCGACAGGCAACAATCAGCCCCAGCATTTT.

The J gene is TRBJ2-2, the V gene TRBV15; D uncertain. The CDR3 is 14 amino acids. V dropped 2 bases and J dropped 3 bases, with 7 bases sitting between them. Germline V gene data show CDR1 as LNHNV and CDR2 as YYDKDF (reference sequence). The CDR3 DNA follows: TGTGCCACCAGCAGACAGGCGGACACCGGGGAGCTGTTTTTT. This gives the protein CATSRQADTGELFF.

The rearrangement joins TRBV7-2 to TRBJ2-7, with unresolved D. Germline CDR1 is SGHTA and CDR2 is FQGNSA. The CDR3 has 15 residues. With 2 bases removed from V and 0 bases from J, the gap between germline ends came to 11 bases. The CDR3: CASSLKSQFSYEQYF. The CDR3 region has the DNA TGTGCCAGCAGCTTAAAATCACAGTTCTCCTACGAGCAGTACTTC.

In its sample, this clone was seen many times. The V call is TRBV4-1, the J call TRBJ2-7; no definite D call. The CDR3 consists of 16 residues. V dropped 5 bases and J dropped 2 bases, with 19 bases sitting between them. Germline V lookup: CDR1 MGHRA, CDR2 YSYEKL. CDR3 nucleotides: TGCGCCAGCAGCAAGCTCCAACGGGCCGGCACCTACGAGCAGTACTTC. It translates to CASSKLQRAGTYEQYF.

The chain recombines TRBV30 with TRBJ1-2, with TRBD1 matching 8 bases. CDR3 length: 14 residues. Germline trimming cut 0 bases from V and 6 bases from J; bases unmatched to any gene: 6. CDR1 is GTSNPN, CDR2 SVGIG, per germline (reference sequence). The CDR3 bases are TGTGCCTGGAGTGTACGGCGACAGGGGAATGGCTACACCTTC. Translating gives CAWSVRRQGNGYTF.

This rearrangement joins TRBV7-6 to TRBJ1-2, with D unresolved. V was trimmed by 1 base and J by 7 bases, leaving 16 bases between them. Germline CDR1 SGHVS, CDR2 FNYEAQ. CDR3 length equals 15 residues. For the CDR3, the DNA is TGTGCCAGCAGCTTAGACATTGGGATAGAGTCTGGCTACACCTTC. Protein sequence: CASSLDIGIESGYTF.

The V gene is TRBV30, the J gene TRBJ1-1; a weak D match, TRBD1 (6 bases). V dropped 2 bases and J dropped 10 bases, with 17 bases sitting between them. The CDR3 contains 13 residues. From germline, CDR1 is GTSNPN and CDR2 SVGIG (reference sequence). The CDR3 protein is CAWSPLTGMGAFF. In nucleotides, the CDR3 is TGTGCCTGGAGTCCGCTTACAGGGATGGGAGCTTTCTTT.

V is TRBV6-1 and J is TRBJ1-1; D may be TRBD1 (5 bases). The CDR3 is made up of 15 amino acids. Per germline, CDR1 MNHNS and CDR2 SASEGT. Trimming cost V 2 bases and J 2 bases, with 12 bases left between them. The CDR3 nucleotides are TGTGCCAGCAGTGAACCCTCTGGACATAACACTGAAGCTTTCTTT. Protein sequence: CASSEPSGHNTEAFF.

This clone was seen only a few times. The chain joins TRBV6-6 to TRBJ2-5, with TRBD1 identical over 12 bases. The V and J ends lost 4 bases and 4 bases, in that order; junction bases with no gene match: 7. The CDR3 is 16 residues long. Germline values: CDR1 MNHNY, CDR2 SVGAGI (reference sequence). The CDR3 sequence is CASSSTGTGGAETQYF. In nucleotides, the CDR3 is TGTGCCAGCAGTTCTACCGGGACAGGGGGCGCAGAGACCCAGTACTTC.